This T cell receptor beta chain was identified during a study of T cell repertoires in aging, cancer and after chemotherapy. Study information: Paired samples before and after chemotherapy came from glioblastoma patients receiving temozolomide-based therapy. The full dataset contained around 8.2 million TCR reads.

Overall study results and limits: In healthy donors, age-related TCR diversity loss mainly reflected lost richness. Across the chemotherapy interval, each cancer cohort showed higher median generation probability, suggesting thymic rebound.

This clonotype was counted a few times. Its antigen remains unknown. Germline loops: CDR1 DFQATT, CDR2 SNEGSKA (reference sequence). CDR3 size: 15 residues. V gave up 1 base and J gave up 5 bases, with 17 bases separating them. TCR beta rearrangements were amplified from peripheral blood genomic DNA. Rearranged V-D-J TRB sequences were amplified with a mixed TRB-A/B primer pool. In TCRdb, the multiplex PCR reads were re-called with MiXCR into one record per CDR3 protein. The profile covers roughly 3,500 distinct CDR3 sequences, with about 45% appearing a single time and 3.1% taken by the ten largest. The specimen was blood. This receptor was taken from a human donor with a solid tumor. This sequence joins TRBV20-1 and TRBJ1-1; no clear D gene. The CDR3 DNA reads TGCAGTGCTAGAGGAGCAGACCGGGAAAGAACTGAAGCTTTCTTT. Its protein is CSARGADRERTEAFF.